Shown below are 3 T cell receptor beta chains from a single sample sequenced in a study of T cell clonality in common variable immunodeficiency. General study points: Common variable immunodeficiency TCR beta sequences reportedly had fewer deletions and N-nucleotide insertions.

Data came from immunoSEQ multiplex PCR; TCRdb stores just in-frame clones and leaves some out. The sample is made up of about 20,000 clones, none counted only once. The antigens of these receptors remain unknown. Sequencing was performed on peripheral blood mononuclear cells. The receptors were sampled from a human donor with common variable immunodeficiency.

The sample holds a few counts of this clone. The CDR3 goes on 3 residues after the read ends, and that part is filled in from the germline J gene. The gene calls are TRBV30 and TRBJ1-1; 7 nucleotides line up with TRBD1. This CDR3 has 10 amino acids. Germline V CDR1 and CDR2: GTSNPN, SVGIG (reference sequence). This chain's CDR3 is CALMTGPAFF. CDR3 DNA, as far as it was read: TGTGCCTTGATGACAGGGCCG.

The CDR3 region is CASSSGGRQNIQYF. Partial CDR3 DNA: TGTGCCAGTAGTAGCGGGGGACGCCAAAACATT. The chain links TRBV19 to TRBJ2-4, with TRBD2 matching 7 bases. The read gets to within 3 residues of the CDR3 end, and the germline J gene fills in the rest. The CDR3 extends over 14 amino acids. V was clipped by 4 bases and J by 5 bases; unmatched bases: 5. Germline-derived CDR1 and CDR2 are LNHDA and SQIVND (reference sequence).

In regard to this clone: The CDR3 extends 3 residues past the end of the read, so its final part is completed from the germline J gene. The rearrangement links TRBV6-2 or TRBV6-3 to TRBJ1-2; D is perhaps TRBD1 (6 bases). Trimming took 4 bases from V and 2 from J, leaving 14 bases between them. The CDR3 loop spans 15 amino acids. From germline, CDR1 is MNHEY and CDR2 SVGEGT. CDR3 bases read: TGTGCCAGCAGTTCGCAGGTTGGGGGCAACTATGGC. Protein: CASSSQVGGNYG. The whole CDR3 reads CASSSQVGGNYGYTF.